This entry lists 3 T cell receptor beta chains sequenced from one sample in a study of cytomegalovirus exposure and HLA in healthy donors. Use of 60 Vbeta and 13 Jbeta primers characterized the PCR. Sequencing was performed with immunoSEQ multiplex PCR; in TCRdb, only in-frame clones are kept and a portion is missing. The sample contains about 140,000 clones, about three quarters of which appear only once. Sample: PBMCs. These receptors all stem from a male donor in good health and CMV-seropositive.

This clone was recorded a few times. The chain has TRBV6-5 and TRBJ2-7, with D possibly TRBD1 on 6 matching bases. Germline CDR1 MNHEY, CDR2 SVGAGI. The CDR3 spans 13 residues. V gave up 8 bases and J gave up 2 bases, with 13 bases separating them. CDR3 DNA: TGTGCCAGCCAGAGGACAGTCACCTACGAGCAGTACTTC. It encodes CASQRTVTYEQYF.

This clone has only a few counts. J is TRBJ1-3 and V is TRBV19; the D is unclear. Trimming removed 1 base from V and 0 bases from J, with 10 bases in between. Germline V lookup: CDR1 LNHDA, CDR2 SQIVND (reference sequence). The CDR3 sequence is 16 residues long. In nucleotides, the CDR3 is TGTGCCAGTAGTATAGGGTACCTCAGCTCTGGAAACACCATATATTTT. Amino acid sequence: CASSIGYLSSGNTIYF.

V and J are TRBV5-1 and TRBJ1-1, with 7 bases identical to TRBD1. The CDR3 contains 12 residues. With V trimmed by 4 bases and J by 10 bases, 7 bases remained unmatched. CDR1 and CDR2 (germline): SGHRS, YFSETQ. The CDR3 is CASSPGQVGAFF. Here the CDR3 DNA reads TGCGCCAGCAGCCCAGGACAGGTAGGAGCTTTCTTT.